This T cell receptor beta chain was captured in a study of T-cell memory formation after mild COVID-19. As for the study in general: TCR clusters were mostly donor specific.

The 5'RACE method, run with constant-segment primers, produced TCR alpha and TCR beta cDNA libraries (carrying sample barcodes and UMIs). TCRdb redid the calling of the 5' RACE reads with MiXCR, one entry per CDR3 protein. The table shows fewer than 140,000 distinct CDR3 sequences, with roughly 12% occurring only once. Regarding the study as a whole: Clones that contracted from day 15 to 85 were balanced CD4/CD8, while later expanders leaned CD4+.

CDR1 and CDR2 (germline): LNHDA, SQIVND (reference sequence). The CDR3 extends over 13 amino acids. Trimming at V came to 3 bases and at J to 6 bases, leaving 5 bases not matched to a gene. In its sample, this clonotype was seen a few times. Its specificity is unknown. The clonotype originates from an adult woman who had mild COVID-19 (a few samples of this study predate the infection). Cell type and time point are not known. The chain recombines TRBV19 with TRBJ2-7, with 7 bases lining up with TRBD2. Material: PBMCs or a T cell subset sorted from them (not recorded which). CDR3 protein: CASSIQSGGEQYF. In DNA, the CDR3 is TGTGCCAGTAGTATCCAGTCGGGGGGCGAGCAGTACTTC.